The 30 T cell receptor beta chains below were found in one sample sequenced in a study of T-cell reconstitution after alpha-beta-depleted transplantation in children. Unique molecular identifiers were incorporated during preparation of the TCRbeta library. TCRdb re-derived calls from the PCR reads in MiXCR, one entry per CDR3 protein. Counted here are approximately 130,000 distinct CDR3 sequences, around 9.8% occurring once; the ten biggest clones make up around 24%. The sample here was PBMCs, mostly from graft donor cells, taken 180 days after TCRalphabeta/CD19-depleted stem cell transplant. The receptor set was obtained from a girl younger than two who had a stem cell transplant for combined immunodeficiency, so the T cells may come from the graft donor.

This chain uses TRBV10-2 with TRBJ2-1, with D uncertain. V lost 8 bases to trimming and J lost 6 bases, with 14 bases between them. Germline V gene lookup returns CDR1 WSHSY and CDR2 SAAADI. The CDR3 consists of 13 residues. The CDR3 DNA follows: TGCGCCAGCGGGGTCCCACGGCCCAATGAGCAGTTCTTC. This sequence encodes CASGVPRPNEQFF.

V gene TRBV28 combines with J gene TRBJ1-6; D gene uncertain. Trimming removed 3 bases from V and 5 bases from J, with 2 bases in between. The CDR3 is 12 amino acids. Germline CDR1 MDHEN, CDR2 SYDVKM. CDR3 loop: CASSFDNSPLHF. Written as DNA, the CDR3 is TGTGCCAGCAGTTTCGATAATTCACCCCTCCACTTT.

The chain employs TRBV7-2 and TRBJ1-2, with D possibly matching TRBD1 (6 bases). The CDR3 has 14 residues. Per the germline V gene, CDR1 is SGHTA and CDR2 is FQGNSA. Trimming pared 5 bases from V and 2 bases from J, leaving 12 bases between. The CDR3 bases are TGTGCCAGCAGCGTAAGACAGGCAAACTATGGCTACACCTTC. Protein product: CASSVRQANYGYTF.

This chain joins TRBV7-2 and TRBJ2-3; unclear D gene. CDR1 and CDR2 from the germline V gene are SGHTA and FQGNSA. The CDR3 has 13 residues. V dropped 5 bases and J dropped 4 bases, with 10 bases sitting between them. CDR3 nucleotides: TGTGCCAGCAGCCCACAGATGTCAGATACGCAGTATTTT. This sequence encodes CASSPQMSDTQYF.

The table lists this clonotype with a few counts. The chain is built from TRBV12-3 or TRBV12-4 and TRBJ2-3; D remains ambiguous. This CDR3 is 14 amino acids long. Trimming left V 1 base short and J 4 bases short, with 9 bases between. CDR3 bases: TGTGCCAGCAGTTTAGTAGCTCCGCCAGATACGCAGTATTTT. Translated, it gives CASSLVAPPDTQYF.

The chain recombines TRBV29-1 with TRBJ2-5; the match to TRBD2 covers 10 bases. The CDR3 covers 15 residues. Germline V gene lookup returns CDR1 SQVTM and CDR2 ANQGSEA. Trimming took 4 bases from V and 4 from J; bases not matched to a gene: 9. This chain's CDR3 is CSVGAGGPWRETQYF. The CDR3 DNA reads as TGCAGCGTTGGAGCGGGAGGGCCCTGGAGAGAGACCCAGTACTTC. Drawing the rest from reference TRBV29-1 and TRBJ2-5, the complete variable domain is SAVISQKPSRDICQRGTSLTIQCQVDSQVTMMFWYRQQPGQSLTLIATANQGSEATYESGFVIDKFPISRPNLTFSTLTVSNMSPEDSSIYLCSVGAGGPWRETQYFGPGTRLLVL.

At least ten counts were recorded for this clonotype. The chain employs TRBV7-3 and TRBJ2-5; no definite D call. V was clipped by 0 bases and J by 6 bases, with 8 bases between them. The CDR3 totals 13 residues. Germline V gene data show CDR1 as SGHTA and CDR2 as FQGTGA. CDR3 region: CASSLTGKQTQYF. In nucleotides, the CDR3 is TGTGCCAGCAGCTTAACGGGGAAGCAGACCCAGTACTTC.

This clonotype was observed at least ten times. The chain carries TRBV7-2 and TRBJ1-1; weak D call: TRBD1 (6 bases). The CDR3 length is 15 residues. Germline loops: CDR1 SGHTA, CDR2 FQGNSA. V was shortened by 1 base and J by 1 base, with 10 bases between the two germline ends. The chain's CDR3 is CASSLVYRANTEAFF. As DNA, the CDR3 is TGTGCCAGCAGCTTAGTCTACAGGGCGAACACTGAAGCTTTCTTT.

The chain recombines TRBV28 with TRBJ1-5, with a possible D match to TRBD1 (5 bases). Germline CDR1 and CDR2: MDHEN and SYDVKM. Trimming took 3 bases from V and 4 from J, leaving 13 bases between them. This CDR3 is built from 15 residues. CDR3 loop: CASSLDPGPNQPQHF. CDR3 nucleotides: TGTGCCAGCAGTTTGGACCCGGGGCCAAATCAGCCCCAGCATTTT.

The chain couples TRBV12-3 or TRBV12-4 to TRBJ2-5, with 7 positions matching TRBD1. With 6 bases clipped from V and 5 bases from J, the junction kept 9 bases outside the gene matches. The CDR3 is made up of 14 amino acids. The CDR3 DNA sequence: TGTGCCAGCAGGATGACAGGGAACACCGAGACCCAGTACTTC. Translation gives CASRMTGNTETQYF.

This clonotype appeared a few times. The chain joins TRBV20-1 to TRBJ2-2, with TRBD2 identical over 11 bases. CDR3 length equals 18 residues. With 1 base clipped from V and 1 base from J, the junction kept 8 bases outside the gene matches. CDR1 is DFQATT, CDR2 SNEGSKA, per germline (reference sequence). This CDR3 reads CSARGPSGRTLNTGELFF. The CDR3 nucleotides read TGCAGTGCTAGAGGGCCTAGCGGGAGGACTCTGAACACCGGGGAGCTGTTTTTT.

The chain is built from TRBV7-2 and TRBJ2-4, with D possibly being TRBD2 (6 bases). CDR1 is SGHTA and CDR2 is FQGNSA in the germline V gene. This CDR3 is built from 16 residues. Trimming removed 2 bases at V and 5 bases at J, with 16 bases between. The CDR3, as DNA: TGTGCCAGCAGCTTATTTGGGGGGTGGCGGGAAAACATTCAGTACTTC. Translated: CASSLFGGWRENIQYF.

The sample holds a few counts of this clonotype. This chain uses TRBV3-1 with TRBJ2-2; D is undetermined. Trimming took off 3 bases at V and 4 bases at J, with 3 bases between the two ends. The germline gives CDR1 LGHDT, CDR2 YNNKEL (reference sequence). The CDR3 is 12 amino acids. The CDR3: CASSHTTGELFF. For the CDR3, the DNA is TGTGCCAGCAGCCACACCACCGGGGAGCTGTTTTTT.

This clonotype was found a few times. The gene calls are TRBV29-1 and TRBJ1-5, with 8 bases fitting TRBD1. Per the germline V gene, CDR1 is SQVTM and CDR2 is ANQGSEA. The CDR3 has 13 residues. Losses at the gene ends were 3 bases for V and 7 bases for J; bases not matched to a gene: 5. CDR3 coding DNA: TGCAGCGTTGAGGCAGGGGGCGGGCAGCCCCAGCATTTT. It yields the protein CSVEAGGGQPQHF.

This clonotype was recorded at least ten times. V is TRBV5-6 and J is TRBJ2-7; 7 bases map to TRBD1. V lost 3 bases and J lost 1; bases outside the gene matches: 4. The CDR3 is 14 amino acids. Germline V gives CDR1 SGHDT, CDR2 YYEEEE. The CDR3 here is CASSSPGQSYEQYF. CDR3 nucleotides: TGTGCCAGCAGCTCCCCGGGACAGTCCTACGAGCAGTACTTC.

This clonotype was detected many times. The V gene is TRBV7-2, the J gene TRBJ2-1; D could derive from TRBD1 or TRBD2 (5 bases each). This CDR3 comprises 14 residues. Looked up from germline, CDR1 is SGHTA and CDR2 is FQGNSA. The V end lost 5 bases, the J end lost 11 bases, and 19 bases lay between the germline ends. The CDR3 loop is CASSLRVSGPKQFF. CDR3 DNA: TGTGCCAGCAGCCTAAGGGTCTCGGGACCTAAGCAGTTCTTC.

This chain connects TRBV27 to TRBJ2-7; D remains unclear. The CDR3 consists of 15 residues. Germline V gives CDR1 MNHEY, CDR2 SMNVEV (reference sequence). Trimming cost V 0 bases and J 0 bases, with 9 bases left between them. CDR3 bases: TGTGCCAGCAGTTTATCGATAGGAAGCTCCTACGAGCAGTACTTC. It specifies CASSLSIGSSYEQYF.

This clonotype was detected many times. The V call is TRBV12-3 or TRBV12-4, the J call TRBJ2-1; 9 bases line up with TRBD2. The CDR3 sequence is 15 residues long. Germline trimming cut 3 bases from V and 4 bases from J; bases unmatched to any gene: 4. In nucleotides, the CDR3 is TGTGCCAGCAGTTTTAGCGGGAGAGGGTACAATGAGCAGTTCTTC. It translates to CASSFSGRGYNEQFF.

The rearrangement links TRBV12-3 or TRBV12-4 to TRBJ2-1, with D possibly matching TRBD1 (5 bases). The V end was cut by 1 base, the J end by 8 bases, with 6 bases between. CDR3 length: 12 amino acids. Here the CDR3 reads CASSLGGDEQFF. DNA of the CDR3: TGTGCCAGCAGTTTAGGGGGCGATGAGCAGTTCTTC.

This clonotype has only a few counts. An end of the junction does not agree with germline; a read error may underlie this. V and J are TRBV18 and TRBJ1-3; D gene unclear. This CDR3 is 12 amino acids long. Per germline, CDR1 KGHSH and CDR2 LQKENI. CDR3 sequence reads: CASSPQGSGPNF. The DNA of the CDR3 is TGTGCCAGCTCACCACAGGGCAGCGGACCCAACTTT.

The chain carries TRBV12-3 or TRBV12-4 and TRBJ2-6; D gene uncertain. V shed 5 bases and J shed 2 bases, with 16 bases lying between them. This CDR3 comprises 17 residues. CDR3 nucleotide sequence: TGTGCCAGCAGTCCTTGGGCCTACAGTGCTGGGGCCAACGTCCTGACTTTC. Protein sequence: CASSPWAYSAGANVLTF.

V gene TRBV29-1 combines with J gene TRBJ2-1; D gene uncertain. Trimming took off 6 bases at V and 9 bases at J, with 24 bases between the two ends. The germline gives CDR1 SQVTM, CDR2 ANQGSEA. The CDR3 totals 15 residues. As DNA, the CDR3 is TGCAGCGTCGGCGGCAGATCTTCCTACTGGGGTGAGCAGTTCTTC. Its translation: CSVGGRSSYWGEQFF.

The gene calls are TRBV7-2 and TRBJ2-5; tentative D call: TRBD1 (6 bases). The germline V and J ends were trimmed by 2 bases and 5 bases, with 15 bases remaining between them. The germline V gene encodes CDR1 SGHTA and CDR2 FQGNSA. The CDR3 length is 15 residues. The CDR3 region has the DNA TGTGCCAGCAGCTTAACAGGGTTGAGGGTCGAGACCCAGTACTTC. This gives the protein CASSLTGLRVETQYF.

The sample holds a few counts of this clonotype. The chain is built from TRBV29-1 and TRBJ2-1, with D hard to call. V gave up 4 bases and J gave up 10 bases, with 11 bases separating them. Germline CDR1 is SQVTM and CDR2 is ANQGSEA. The CDR3 length is 11 residues. In DNA, the CDR3 is TGCAGCGTTGGGATACCTCGAGAGCAGTTCTTC. Translating gives CSVGIPREQFF.

The chain has TRBV5-5 and TRBJ2-2; D gene unclear. CDR1 is SGHKS and CDR2 is YYEKEE in the germline V gene (reference sequence). The ends were cut back, 1 base at V and 0 bases at J, with 4 bases in the middle. The CDR3 spans 14 residues. CDR3 region: CASSLSPNTGELFF. For the CDR3, the DNA is TGTGCCAGCAGCTTGAGTCCGAACACCGGGGAGCTGTTTTTT.

This clonotype was seen ten or more times. The rearrangement uses TRBV5-1 and TRBJ2-7; possibly TRBD1 for D (6 bases). This CDR3 has 18 amino acids. Trimming pared 1 base from V and 0 bases from J, leaving 20 bases between. Per the germline V gene, CDR1 is SGHRS and CDR2 is YFSETQ. This CDR3 is CASSLRGWTAPGSYEQYF. The DNA of the CDR3 is TGCGCCAGCAGCTTGCGGGGATGGACAGCTCCGGGCTCCTACGAGCAGTACTTC.

The chain is built from TRBV4-2 and TRBJ2-5; 7 nucleotides agree with TRBD2. Germline trimming cut 0 bases from V and 3 bases from J; bases unmatched to any gene: 13. CDR1 LGHNA and CDR2 YNFKEQ come from the germline V gene. CDR3 length equals 18 residues. This CDR3 is CASSQEAGFVGPKETQYF. The CDR3 DNA reads as TGTGCCAGCAGCCAAGAAGCGGGATTTGTGGGGCCCAAAGAGACCCAGTACTTC.

This clonotype has at least ten counts. The chain employs TRBV12-3 or TRBV12-4 and TRBJ1-2, with 8 bases matching TRBD1. Germline trimming cut 5 bases from V and 2 bases from J; bases unmatched to any gene: 1. The CDR3 extends over 13 amino acids. The DNA of the CDR3 is TGTGCCAGCAGTCGACAGGGGAACTATGGCTACACCTTC. Its protein is CASSRQGNYGYTF.

This chain uses TRBV2 with TRBJ1-6; 7 bases match TRBD1. CDR1 is SNHLY, CDR2 FYNNEI, per germline. The length of the CDR3 is 15 residues. V shed 6 bases, J shed 5 bases, and the junction held 7 bases outside the gene matches. The chain's CDR3 is CASRELGQNNSPLHF. In nucleotides, the CDR3 is TGTGCCAGCAGAGAACTGGGACAGAATAATTCACCCCTCCACTTT.

This clonotype has at least ten counts. This rearrangement joins TRBV7-3 to TRBJ2-5; D tentatively fits TRBD1 or TRBD2 (6 bases each). Trimming cost V 0 bases and J 5 bases, with 7 bases left between them. The CDR3 sequence is 13 residues long. Germline V gene data show CDR1 as SGHTA and CDR2 as FQGTGA. The CDR3 is CASSLTGGETQYF. The CDR3 DNA reads as TGTGCCAGCAGCTTAACGGGGGGCGAGACCCAGTACTTC. The variable domain in full, with the rest retrieved from reference TRBV7-3 and TRBJ2-5, is GAGVSQTPSNKVTEKGKYVELRCDPISGHTALYWYRQSLGQGPEFLIYFQGTGAADDSGLPNDRFFAVRPEGSVSTLKIQRTERGDSAVYLCASSLTGGETQYFGPGTRLLVL.